The clone carrying this TCR beta chain was observed a single time. Its antigen is still unknown. The source of the sample is a study of cytomegalovirus exposure and HLA in healthy donors. Study-wide points: More clonal expansion characterized HLA-associated TCR beta chains than equally common others in a later analysis. Researchers reported in a later analysis that a missense DCLRE1C variant was tied to TCR beta V- and J-gene trimming. The productive fraction for most TCR beta V segments was about 87% or about 30% in an earlier analysis.

This PCR relied on a set of 60 Vbeta primers and 13 Jbeta primers. Clones were read by immunoSEQ multiplex PCR, and TCRdb kept only the in-frame ones, dropping some. In the table there are approximately 160,000 clones, approximately 62% of which are singletons. The TCR sequence derives from a man aged 50-59 years in good health and CMV-seronegative. Input material: PBMCs.

The CDR3 spells CASSRVLAGPGNEQFF. The CDR3 DNA follows: TGCGCCAGCAGCCGCGTCCTAGCGGGCCCCGGCAATGAGCAGTTCTTC. The genes are TRBV4-1 and TRBJ2-1, with 8 bases identical to TRBD2. There are 16 residues in the CDR3. Losses at the gene ends were 4 bases for V and 6 bases for J; bases not matched to a gene: 11. CDR1 and CDR2 (germline): MGHRA, YSYEKL.